These 13 T cell receptor beta chains were sequenced from one sample in a study of blood T cells in healthy people across ages. Primed by a sample-barcoded 5' primer and a J-beta primer mix, a second PCR proceeded for about 6 to 12 cycles. MiXCR was run by TCRdb on the 5' RACE reads, yielding one entry per CDR3 protein. Of about 930,000 distinct CDR3 sequences listed, under 35% are singletons. These data were likewise used in another study, on T cells of mothers and their children.

The sequenced sample was blood. The receptors were gathered from a woman between 35 and 50 years old in good health.

In its sample, this clonotype was seen a few times. The chain uses TRBV6-5 and TRBJ1-4; D is unclear. The V gene lost 5 bases and the J gene lost 8 bases, with 18 bases spanning the gap. The CDR3 has 15 residues. Germline CDR1 is MNHEY and CDR2 is SVGAGI. The CDR3 region has the DNA TGTGCCAGCAGTCCTTACGTTTCCGTCTCCGAAAAACTGTTTTTT. Translation: CASSPYVSVSEKLFF.

The V gene is TRBV14, the J gene TRBJ2-1; no reliable D call. Germline V gives CDR1 SGHDN, CDR2 FVKESK. V was trimmed by 0 bases and J by 9 bases, leaving 9 bases between them. This CDR3 contains 13 residues. DNA for the CDR3: TGTGCCAGCAGCCAAGAACAGTTCACTGAGCAGTTCTTC. Encoded protein: CASSQEQFTEQFF.

Ten or more counts support this clonotype. The CDR3 coding sequence is TGTGCCAGCGGTTCCTTCGCCACTGAAGCTTTCTTT. This codes for CASGSFATEAFF. The genes are TRBV27 and TRBJ1-1; D is ambiguous. Trimming took off 8 bases at V and 4 bases at J, with 11 bases between the two ends. Germline-derived CDR1 and CDR2 are MNHEY and SMNVEV (reference sequence). This CDR3 is 12 amino acids long.

This clonotype occurred many times. The chain combines TRBV7-3 with TRBJ2-1; D is possibly TRBD2 (5 bases). In germline, CDR1 is SGHTA, CDR2 FQGTGA. This CDR3 spans 15 amino acids. The V end was cut by 4 bases, the J end by 0 bases, with 10 bases between. The DNA of the CDR3 is TGTGCCAGCAGCTCTCCGGGGAGCTCCTACAATGAGCAGTTCTTC. Translated: CASSSPGSSYNEQFF.

This clonotype was recorded a few times. The J gene is TRBJ2-3, the V gene TRBV7-3, with a weak D call TRBD2 (6 bases). This CDR3 has 16 residues. V was clipped by 5 bases and J by 4 bases, with 19 bases between them. CDR1 SGHTA and CDR2 FQGTGA come from the germline V gene. In DNA form, the CDR3 reads TGTGCCAGCAGCCGAACTCCCGGGACTGGCCCAGATACGCAGTATTTT. It codes for CASSRTPGTGPDTQYF.

As for this clonotype: The junction and the germline gene differ at one end; a read error may be behind it. The chain couples TRBV28 to TRBJ2-5, with TRBD2 matching 11 bases. This CDR3 has 15 residues. From germline, CDR1 is MDHEN and CDR2 SYDVKM. The CDR3 here is CACSSIAGGQETQYF. Written as DNA, the CDR3 is TGTGCCTGCAGTTCTATAGCGGGGGGGCAGGAGACCCAGTACTTC.

J is TRBJ2-1 and V is TRBV10-3; 15 positions match TRBD2. This CDR3 has 13 residues. Germline values: CDR1 ENHRY, CDR2 SYGVKD. With 10 bases clipped from V and 12 bases from J, the junction kept 7 bases outside the gene matches. The CDR3 loop is CATGLAGGPRQFF. DNA of the CDR3: TGTGCCACCGGACTAGCGGGGGGGCCCAGGCAGTTCTTC.

This clonotype was counted at least ten times. This sequence joins TRBV5-1 and TRBJ2-7, with D maybe TRBD2 (6 bases). The CDR3 is 14 amino acids. Trimming took 1 base from V and 7 from J, leaving 15 bases between them. CDR1 and CDR2 (germline): SGHRS, YFSETQ. The CDR3 DNA reads as TGCGCCAGCAGCTTGCGGGAGACATCGGGGGAGCAGTACTTC. This codes for CASSLRETSGEQYF.

About this clonotype itself: A clone one base away is much larger, so this may be a read error. The rearrangement joins TRBV7-3 to TRBJ2-1; TRBD2 might be the D (7 bases). Germline V gene lookup returns CDR1 SGHTA and CDR2 FQGTGA. The CDR3 extends over 15 amino acids. CDR3 DNA sequence: TGTGCCGGCAGCTCCACGGGGGGCTACTGGGATGAGCAGTTCTTC. This encodes CAGSSTGGYWDEQFF.

Of note for this clonotype: A much larger clone differs from this one at a single base, so this may be a read error. The rearrangement joins TRBV27 to TRBJ2-5, with D possibly TRBD2 on 6 matching bases. The tail of the sequence fits TRBJ2-7 better, so the J call may be wrong. Germline CDR1 MNHEY, CDR2 SMNVEV (reference sequence). CDR3 length equals 13 residues. The chain's CDR3 is CACSSQLAYEQYF. In DNA, the CDR3 is TGTGCCTGCAGTTCCCAACTAGCTTACGAGCAGTACTTC.

This clonotype was detected a few times. The chain carries TRBV29-1 and TRBJ2-5; tentative D call: TRBD2 (7 bases). The J call may be in error: the DNA end matches TRBJ2-7 better. CDR1 and CDR2 (germline): SQVTM, ANQGSEA. The CDR3 extends over 18 amino acids. The CDR3 DNA sequence: TGCAGCGTTGAAGACACGATCCAGAGGGGGGGCCTCCAGTACGAGCAGTACTTC. Translated, it gives CSVEDTIQRGGLQYEQYF.

About this clonotype: One base away lies a much larger clone, so this may be a sequencing read error. The chain carries TRBV25-1 and TRBJ2-4; 7 bases match TRBD1. The germline V gene encodes CDR1 MGHDK and CDR2 SYGVNS. The CDR3 loop spans 13 amino acids. CDR3 DNA: TGTGCCAGCAGTGTCAACAGGGGTGACATTCAGTGCTTC. Translation gives CASSVNRGDIQCF. The entire variable domain, with the rest obtained from reference TRBV25-1 and TRBJ2-4, is as follows: EADIYQTPRYLVIGTGKKITLECSQTMGHDKMYWYQQDPGMELHLIHYSYGVNSTEKGDLSSESTVSRIRTEHFPLTLESARPSHTSQYLCASSVNRGDIQCFGAGTRLSVL.

The V gene is TRBV7-3, the J gene TRBJ2-5; 8 nucleotides align to TRBD2. Trimming took 1 base from V and 2 from J; bases not matched to a gene: 6. The CDR3 runs 16 residues. CDR1 and CDR2 (germline): SGHTA, FQGTGA. The CDR3 loop reads CASSLMAGGPQETQYF. The CDR3 bases are TGTGCCAGCAGCTTAATGGCGGGGGGACCACAAGAGACCCAGTACTTC.